This TCR beta chain stems from a study of post-analysis software for immune sequencing data. TCR beta cDNA libraries included unique molecular identifiers. TCRdb fed the PCR reads into MiXCR, producing one record per CDR3 protein. The sample has roughly 540,000 distinct CDR3 sequences, around 34% seen once. This clonotype occurred a few times. Sequencing was done on a sample of blood. The sequence was obtained from a girl aged 2-17 years with multiple sclerosis.

CDR3 nucleotide sequence: TGCAGTGCGGGACTAGCGGGGGGTCGGGATGAGCAGTTCTTC. Its protein product is CSAGLAGGRDEQFF. The rearrangement uses TRBV20-1 and TRBJ2-1; 15 bases agree with TRBD2. In germline, CDR1 is DFQATT, CDR2 SNEGSKA (reference sequence). J lost 8 bases, V lost 6 bases, and 5 bases had no gene match. This CDR3 has 14 amino acids.